The present T cell receptor (beta chain) was sequenced within a study of a mutant IDH1 vaccine in newly diagnosed glioma. Concerning this clone: Its antigen is as yet unknown.

The CDR3 is 17 amino acids. V lost 4 bases to trimming and J lost 3 bases; unmatched junction nucleotides: 4. Germline assignment: CDR1 SNHLY and CDR2 FYNNEI. Method: immunoSEQ multiplex PCR; TCRdb's copy keeps in-frame clones and lacks some. Counted here are tens of thousands of clones, 74% occurring once; the ten biggest clones make up roughly 4.7%. Time point reported: week 35, safety follow-up. Vaccination comprised doses that each held 300 ug of mutant IDH1 20-mer peptide, plus topical imiquimod. The V gene is TRBV2, the J gene TRBJ2-1; 15 bases are shared with TRBD2. The sample consisted of PBMCs, taken from a glioma patient whose treatment included an IDH1 peptide vaccine. This TCR was sampled from a man in his forties or fifties with glioma. This CDR3 reads CASSGGGLAGGYNEQFF. Here the CDR3 DNA reads TGTGCCAGCAGTGGGGGGGGACTAGCGGGGGGCTACAATGAGCAGTTCTTC.